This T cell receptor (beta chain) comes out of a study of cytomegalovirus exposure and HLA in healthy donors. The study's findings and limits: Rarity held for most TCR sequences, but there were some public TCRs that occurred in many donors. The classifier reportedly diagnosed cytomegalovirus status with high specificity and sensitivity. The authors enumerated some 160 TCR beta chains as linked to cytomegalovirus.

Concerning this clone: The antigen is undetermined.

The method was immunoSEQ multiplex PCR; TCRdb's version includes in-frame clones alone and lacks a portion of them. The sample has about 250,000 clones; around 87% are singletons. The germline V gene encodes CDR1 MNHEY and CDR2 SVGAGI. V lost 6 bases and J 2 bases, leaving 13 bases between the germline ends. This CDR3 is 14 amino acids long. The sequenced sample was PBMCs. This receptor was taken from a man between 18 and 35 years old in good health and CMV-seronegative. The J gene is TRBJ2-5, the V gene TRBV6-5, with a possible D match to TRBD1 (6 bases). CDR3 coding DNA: TGTGCCAGCAGACCCCTACAGGGTCAAGAGACCCAGTACTTC. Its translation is CASRPLQGQETQYF.